These 3 T cell receptor beta chains originate from one sample sequenced in a study of CD8+CD57+ T cells in acquired aplastic anemia. According to the study, genomic DNA was the template for TCR beta VDJ and CDR3 profiling. MiXCR, run by TCRdb on the reads, gives a single entry per CDR3 protein. Of hundreds of thousands of distinct CDR3 sequences in the sample, under 80% were seen once. The sample was sorted CD4+, CD8+, or CD8+CD57+ T cells (not recorded which) from PBMCs. The source is a human donor in good health, serving as a control.

This clonotype was recorded only once. The CDR3 loop reads CASSEVPGARSYEQYF. The DNA for the CDR3 is TGTGCCAGCAGTGAAGTTCCGGGAGCGCGGTCCTACGAGCAGTACTTC. This chain joins TRBV2 and TRBJ2-7; possibly TRBD2 for D (6 bases). The CDR3 has 16 amino acids. The V end was cut by 1 base, the J end by 1 base, with 14 bases between. Per the germline V gene, CDR1 is SNHLY and CDR2 is FYNNEI.

This clonotype was counted a few times. The rearrangement joins TRBV4-2 to TRBJ1-6, with D possibly being TRBD1 (5 bases). V lost 6 bases and J lost 6, with 21 bases in between. CDR3 length: 17 amino acids. Germline lookup yields CDR1 LGHNA and CDR2 YNFKEQ. CDR3 DNA: TGTGCCAGCAGAGTGCAGTCCGGGGCGAGTAGTAATTCACCCCTCCACTTT. Its protein product is CASRVQSGASSNSPLHF.

The chain joins TRBV29-1 to TRBJ2-3; D remains ambiguous. Between the trimmed V and J ends, which lost 3 bases and 0 bases, there was a span of 10 bases. This CDR3 has 14 amino acids. Germline lookup yields CDR1 SQVTM and CDR2 ANQGSEA. The CDR3 protein is CSVESRQSTDTQYF. The CDR3 coding sequence is TGCAGCGTTGAGTCCAGGCAAAGCACAGATACGCAGTATTTT.